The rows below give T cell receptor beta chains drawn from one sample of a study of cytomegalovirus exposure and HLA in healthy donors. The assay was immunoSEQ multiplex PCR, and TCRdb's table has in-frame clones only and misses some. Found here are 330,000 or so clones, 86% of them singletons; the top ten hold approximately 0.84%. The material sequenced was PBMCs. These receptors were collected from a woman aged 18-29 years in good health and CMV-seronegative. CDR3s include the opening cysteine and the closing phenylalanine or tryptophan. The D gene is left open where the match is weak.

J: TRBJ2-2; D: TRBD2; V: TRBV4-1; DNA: TGCGCCAGCAGCCGACTAGCGGGAAACACCGGGGAGCTGTTTTTT; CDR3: CASSRLAGNTGELFF
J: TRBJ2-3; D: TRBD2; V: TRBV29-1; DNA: TGCAGCGCCACGGGGAGCGGGAGCTCGGGGTATTTT; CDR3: CSATGSGSSGYF
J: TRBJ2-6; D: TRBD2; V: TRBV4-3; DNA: TGCGCCAGCAGCCAAAGCCCCGGACTAGCGGGAGGAGGGAGCGGGGCCAACGTCCTGACTTTC; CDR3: CASSQSPGLAGGGSGANVLTF
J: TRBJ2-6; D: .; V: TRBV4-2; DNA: TGTGCCAGCAGCCCCCGGGGGGCGGGAGAAACTGGGGCCAACGTCCTGACTTTC; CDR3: CASSPRGAGETGANVLTF
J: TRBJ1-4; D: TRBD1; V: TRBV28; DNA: TGTGCCAGCAGCGCGACAGGGGGCTTTGAAAAACTGTTTTTT; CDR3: CASSATGGFEKLFF
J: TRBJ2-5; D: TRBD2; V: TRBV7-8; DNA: TGTGCCAGCAGCCCGGCCAGCGGGAGGGCCGGGGAGACCCAGTACTTC; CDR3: CASSPASGRAGETQYF
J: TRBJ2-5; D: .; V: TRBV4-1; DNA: TGCGCCAGCAGTCTCGGGACTCATACTCAAGAGACCCAGTACTTC; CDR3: CASSLGTHTQETQYF
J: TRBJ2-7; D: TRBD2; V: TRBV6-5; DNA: TGTGCCAGCAGTTACTCCGGACTAGCTGGCTACGAGCAGTACTTC; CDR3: CASSYSGLAGYEQYF
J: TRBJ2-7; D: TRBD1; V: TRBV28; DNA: TGTGCCAGCACGGCCGGACAGGGGGTTTACGAGCAGTACTTC; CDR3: CASTAGQGVYEQYF
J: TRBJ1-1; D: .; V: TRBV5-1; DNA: TGCGCCAGCAGCTTGGGGGAATACGGACAGTTGAACACTGAAGCTTTCTTT; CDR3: CASSLGEYGQLNTEAFF
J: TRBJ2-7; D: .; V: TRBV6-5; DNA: TGTGCCAGCAGCAGCCGGGGACTGGGTGCCTACGAGCAGTACTTC; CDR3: CASSSRGLGAYEQYF